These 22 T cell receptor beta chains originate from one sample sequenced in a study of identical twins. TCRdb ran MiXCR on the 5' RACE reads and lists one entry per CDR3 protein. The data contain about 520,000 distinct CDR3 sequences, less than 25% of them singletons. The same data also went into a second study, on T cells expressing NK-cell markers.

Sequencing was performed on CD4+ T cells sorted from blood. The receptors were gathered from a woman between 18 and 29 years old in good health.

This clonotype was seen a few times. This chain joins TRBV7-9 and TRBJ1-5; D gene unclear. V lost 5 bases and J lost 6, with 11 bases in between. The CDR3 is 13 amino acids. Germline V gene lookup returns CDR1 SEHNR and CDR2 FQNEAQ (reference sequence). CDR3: CASSRSEGQPQHF. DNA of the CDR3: TGTGCCAGCAGCAGGAGTGAGGGTCAGCCCCAGCATTTT.

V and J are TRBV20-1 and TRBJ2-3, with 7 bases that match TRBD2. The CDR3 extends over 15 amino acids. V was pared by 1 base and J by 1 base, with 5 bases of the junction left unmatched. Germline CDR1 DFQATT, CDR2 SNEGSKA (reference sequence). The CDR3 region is CSARVPSGGTDTQYF. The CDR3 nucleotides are TGCAGTGCTAGAGTCCCCAGCGGGGGCACAGATACGCAGTATTTT.

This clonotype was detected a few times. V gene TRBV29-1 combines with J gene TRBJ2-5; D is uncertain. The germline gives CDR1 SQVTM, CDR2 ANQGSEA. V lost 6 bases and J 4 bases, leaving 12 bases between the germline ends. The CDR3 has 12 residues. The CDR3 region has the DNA TGCAGCGTCTGGACGAAACGAGAGACCCAGTACTTC. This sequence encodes CSVWTKRETQYF.

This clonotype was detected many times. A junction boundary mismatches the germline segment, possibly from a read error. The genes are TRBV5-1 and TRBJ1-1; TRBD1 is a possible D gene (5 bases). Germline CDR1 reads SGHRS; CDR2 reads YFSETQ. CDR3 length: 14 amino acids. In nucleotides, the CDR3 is TGTGCCAGCAGTTTAGCGGGGGGGAACACTGAAGCTTTCTTT. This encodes CASSLAGGNTEAFF.

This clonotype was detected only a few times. This CDR3 is CASSVTGTPLHF. The CDR3, as DNA: TGTGCCAGCAGCGTAACAGGGACACCCCTCCACTTT. The rearrangement joins TRBV7-9 to TRBJ1-6; maybe TRBD1 (6 bases). The germline V gene has CDR1 SEHNR and CDR2 FQNEAQ (reference sequence). The ends were cut back, 5 bases at V and 11 bases at J, with 10 bases in the middle. This CDR3 is 12 amino acids long.

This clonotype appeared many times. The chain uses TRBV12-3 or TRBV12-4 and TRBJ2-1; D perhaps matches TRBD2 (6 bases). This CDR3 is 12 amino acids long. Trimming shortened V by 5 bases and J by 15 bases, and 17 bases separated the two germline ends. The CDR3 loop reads CASSRDFGRSFF. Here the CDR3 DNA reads TGTGCCAGCAGTCGGGACTTCGGAAGGTCGTTCTTC.

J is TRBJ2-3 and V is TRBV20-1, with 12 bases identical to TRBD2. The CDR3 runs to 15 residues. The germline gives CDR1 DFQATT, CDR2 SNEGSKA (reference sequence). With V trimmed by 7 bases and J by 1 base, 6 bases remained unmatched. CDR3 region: CSELAGGTGTDTQYF. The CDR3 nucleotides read TGCAGTGAACTAGCGGGAGGTACGGGCACAGATACGCAGTATTTT.

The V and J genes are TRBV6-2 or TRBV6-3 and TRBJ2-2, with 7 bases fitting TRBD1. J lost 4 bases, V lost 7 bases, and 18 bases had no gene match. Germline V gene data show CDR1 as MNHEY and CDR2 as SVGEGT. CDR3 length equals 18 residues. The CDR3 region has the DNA TGTGCCAGCACCGCCGGGACAGCAATTCGTCGTTCCACCGGGGAGCTGTTTTTT. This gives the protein CASTAGTAIRRSTGELFF.

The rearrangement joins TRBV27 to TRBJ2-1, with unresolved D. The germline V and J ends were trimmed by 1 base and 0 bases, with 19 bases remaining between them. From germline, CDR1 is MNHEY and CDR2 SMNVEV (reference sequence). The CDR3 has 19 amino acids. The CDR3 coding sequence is TGTGCCAGCAGTTTATATGGGTCTGGCGGTATCTACTCCTACAATGAGCAGTTCTTC. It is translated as CASSLYGSGGIYSYNEQFF.

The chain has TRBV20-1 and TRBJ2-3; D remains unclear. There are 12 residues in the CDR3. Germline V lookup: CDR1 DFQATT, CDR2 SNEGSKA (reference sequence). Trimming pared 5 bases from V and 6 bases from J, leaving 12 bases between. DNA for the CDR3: TGCAGTGCTCGTGAAGGGCTGGATACGCAGTATTTT. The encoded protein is CSAREGLDTQYF.

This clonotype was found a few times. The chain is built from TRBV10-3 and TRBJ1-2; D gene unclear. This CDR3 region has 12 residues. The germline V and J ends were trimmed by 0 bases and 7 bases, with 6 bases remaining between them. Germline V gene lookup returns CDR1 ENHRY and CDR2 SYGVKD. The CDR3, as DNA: TGTGCCATCAGTGAGTCCGGTTTTGGCTACACCTTC. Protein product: CAISESGFGYTF.

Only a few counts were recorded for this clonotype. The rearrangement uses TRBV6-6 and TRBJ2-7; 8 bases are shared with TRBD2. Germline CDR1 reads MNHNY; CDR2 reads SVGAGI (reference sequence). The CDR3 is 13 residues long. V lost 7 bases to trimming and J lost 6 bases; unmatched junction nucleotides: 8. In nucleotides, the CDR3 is TGTGCCAGCACCCTGCGGGGGGTTCGCGAGCAGTACTTC. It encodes CASTLRGVREQYF.

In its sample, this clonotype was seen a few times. The CDR3: CASSLGQQSYEQYF. The CDR3 DNA sequence: TGTGCCAGCAGCTTAGGGCAGCAATCCTACGAGCAGTACTTC. The V gene is TRBV7-9, the J gene TRBJ2-7; D is unclear. CDR1 and CDR2 (germline): SEHNR, FQNEAQ (reference sequence). CDR3 size: 14 residues. Trimming cost V 1 base and J 1 base, with 8 bases left between them.

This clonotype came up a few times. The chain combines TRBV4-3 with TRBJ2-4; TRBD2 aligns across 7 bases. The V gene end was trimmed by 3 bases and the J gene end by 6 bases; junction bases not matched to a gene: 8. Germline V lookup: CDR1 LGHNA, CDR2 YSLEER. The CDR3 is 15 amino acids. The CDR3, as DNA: TGCGCCAGCAGCCAGGATAGCGGGCCCTCAAACATTCAGTACTTC. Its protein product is CASSQDSGPSNIQYF.

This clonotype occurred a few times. CDR3 amino acids: CASSLVHRGSTDTQYF. The DNA of the CDR3 is TGTGCCAGCAGCTTGGTTCACAGGGGGTCAACAGATACGCAGTATTTT. The chain links TRBV5-5 to TRBJ2-3; 8 nucleotides line up with TRBD1. V shed 0 bases and J 3 bases; nucleotides not matched to a gene: 6. The CDR3 runs to 16 residues. Per germline, CDR1 SGHKS and CDR2 YYEKEE (reference sequence).

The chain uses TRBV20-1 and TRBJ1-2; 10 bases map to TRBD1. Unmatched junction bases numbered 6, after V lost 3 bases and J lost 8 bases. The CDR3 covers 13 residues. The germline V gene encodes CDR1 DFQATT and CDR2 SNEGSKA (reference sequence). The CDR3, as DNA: TGCAGTGCTAGCGACAGGGGGCACTTGGGCTACACCTTC. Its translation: CSASDRGHLGYTF.

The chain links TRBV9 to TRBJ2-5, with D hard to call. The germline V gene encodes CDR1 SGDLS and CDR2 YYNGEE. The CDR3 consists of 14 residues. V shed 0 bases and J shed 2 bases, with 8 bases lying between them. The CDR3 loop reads CASSVGGVQETQYF. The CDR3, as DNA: TGTGCCAGCAGCGTAGGTGGCGTGCAAGAGACCCAGTACTTC.

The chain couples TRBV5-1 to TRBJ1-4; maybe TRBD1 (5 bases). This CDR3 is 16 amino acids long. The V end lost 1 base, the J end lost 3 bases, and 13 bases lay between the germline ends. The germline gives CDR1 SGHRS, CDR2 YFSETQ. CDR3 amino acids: CASSLFAGPPNEKLFF. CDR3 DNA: TGCGCCAGCAGCTTGTTTGCGGGGCCACCTAATGAAAAACTGTTTTTT. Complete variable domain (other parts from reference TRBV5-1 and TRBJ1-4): KAGVTQTPRYLIKTRGQQVTLSCSPISGHRSVSWYQQTPGQGLQFLFEYFSETQRNKGNFPGRFSGRQFSNSRSEMNVSTLELGDSALYLCASSLFAGPPNEKLFFGSGTQLSVL.

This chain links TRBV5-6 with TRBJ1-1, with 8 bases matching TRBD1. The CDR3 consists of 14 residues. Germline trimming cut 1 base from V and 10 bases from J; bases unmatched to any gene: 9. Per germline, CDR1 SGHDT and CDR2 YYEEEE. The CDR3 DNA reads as TGTGCCAGCAGCTTGCGTCGGACAGGGCTTGGAGCTTTCTTT. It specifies CASSLRRTGLGAFF.

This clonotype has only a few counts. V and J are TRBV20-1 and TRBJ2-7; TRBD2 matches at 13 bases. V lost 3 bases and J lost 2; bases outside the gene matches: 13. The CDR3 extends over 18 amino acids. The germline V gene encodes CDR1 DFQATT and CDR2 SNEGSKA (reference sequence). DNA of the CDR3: TGCAGTGCTAGTGGGGGGAGCCCGGGACTAGCGGGGACCTACGAGCAGTACTTC. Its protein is CSASGGSPGLAGTYEQYF.

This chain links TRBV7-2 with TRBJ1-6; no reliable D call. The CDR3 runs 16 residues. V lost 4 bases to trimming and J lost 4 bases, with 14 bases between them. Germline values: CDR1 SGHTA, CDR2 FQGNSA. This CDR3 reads CASSSTRPAYNSPLHF. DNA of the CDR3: TGTGCCAGCAGCTCCACCAGACCGGCTTATAATTCACCCCTCCACTTT.

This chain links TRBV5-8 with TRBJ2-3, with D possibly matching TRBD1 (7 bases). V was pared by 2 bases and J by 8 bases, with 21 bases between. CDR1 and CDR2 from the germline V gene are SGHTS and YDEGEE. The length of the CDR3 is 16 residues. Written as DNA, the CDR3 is TGTGCCAGCAGCTTCAGGGGGACTCCTCCTAAGGGTACGCAGTATTTT. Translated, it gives CASSFRGTPPKGTQYF.